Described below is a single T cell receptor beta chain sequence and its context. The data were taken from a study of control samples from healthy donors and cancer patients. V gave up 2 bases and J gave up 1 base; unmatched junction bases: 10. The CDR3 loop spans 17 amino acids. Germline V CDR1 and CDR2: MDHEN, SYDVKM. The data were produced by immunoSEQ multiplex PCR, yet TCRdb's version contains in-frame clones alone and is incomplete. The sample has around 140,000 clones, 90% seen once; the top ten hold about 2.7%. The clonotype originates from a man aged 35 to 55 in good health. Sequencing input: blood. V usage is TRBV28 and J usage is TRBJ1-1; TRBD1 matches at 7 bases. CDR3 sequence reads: CASSLPNRGGRNTEAFF. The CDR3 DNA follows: TGTGCCAGCAGTTTACCCAACAGGGGTGGAAGGAACACTGAAGCTTTCTTT.